The text below deals with one T cell receptor beta chain. Sequencing targeted expressed TCRB transcripts, as all isolated RNA had been reverse transcribed. Data came from immunoSEQ multiplex PCR; TCRdb stores just in-frame clones and leaves some out. Of under 300,000 clones detected, 25% to 30% appear once; the ten largest clones hold approximately 4%. This sample is part of a study of beta chain features in type 1 diabetes. Study at large: Sorted cells examined across all samples numbered 107,917,701.

Trimming pared 7 bases from V and 3 bases from J, leaving 19 bases between. This CDR3 has 15 amino acids. CDR1 is SGHDT and CDR2 is YYEEEE in the germline V gene. Source material: central memory CD4+ T cells from blood. V gene TRBV5-6 combines with J gene TRBJ2-5; a weak D match, TRBD2 (5 bases). This receptor was obtained from a man aged 25 to 40 in good health. DNA for the CDR3: TGTGCCAGCGAGCCGATGGGTCGGGGAGAAGAGACCCAGTACTTC. This encodes CASEPMGRGEETQYF.